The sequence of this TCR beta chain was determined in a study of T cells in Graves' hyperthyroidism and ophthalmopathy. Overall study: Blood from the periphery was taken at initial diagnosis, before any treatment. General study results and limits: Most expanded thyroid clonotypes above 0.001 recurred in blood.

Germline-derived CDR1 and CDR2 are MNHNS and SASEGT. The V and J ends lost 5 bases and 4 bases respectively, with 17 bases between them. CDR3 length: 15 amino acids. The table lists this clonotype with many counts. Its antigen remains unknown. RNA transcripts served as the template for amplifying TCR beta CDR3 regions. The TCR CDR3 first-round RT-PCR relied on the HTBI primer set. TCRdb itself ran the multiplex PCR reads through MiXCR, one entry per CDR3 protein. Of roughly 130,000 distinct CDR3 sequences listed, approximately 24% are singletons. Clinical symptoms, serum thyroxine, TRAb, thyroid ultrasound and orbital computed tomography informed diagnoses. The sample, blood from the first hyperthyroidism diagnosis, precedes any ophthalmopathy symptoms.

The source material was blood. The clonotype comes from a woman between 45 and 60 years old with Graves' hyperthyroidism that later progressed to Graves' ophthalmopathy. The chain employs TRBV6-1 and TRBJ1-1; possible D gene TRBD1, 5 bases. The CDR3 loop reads CASSFTGTGATEAFF. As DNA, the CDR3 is TGTGCCAGCAGTTTTACCGGGACCGGGGCCACTGAAGCTTTCTTT.